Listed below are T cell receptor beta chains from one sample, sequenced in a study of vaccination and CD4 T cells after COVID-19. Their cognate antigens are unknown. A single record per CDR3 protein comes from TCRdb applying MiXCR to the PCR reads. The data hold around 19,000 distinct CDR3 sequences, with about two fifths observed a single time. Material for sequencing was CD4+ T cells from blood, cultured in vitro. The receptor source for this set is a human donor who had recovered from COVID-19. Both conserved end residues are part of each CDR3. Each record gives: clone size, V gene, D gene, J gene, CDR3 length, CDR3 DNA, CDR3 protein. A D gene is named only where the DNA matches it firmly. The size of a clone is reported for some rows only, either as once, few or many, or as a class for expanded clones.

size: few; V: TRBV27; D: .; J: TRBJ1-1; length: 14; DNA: TGTGCCAGTAGACCCCCGGGGAAACCCACTGAAGCTTTCTTT; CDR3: CASRPPGKPTEAFF
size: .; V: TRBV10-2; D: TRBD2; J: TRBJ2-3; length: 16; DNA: TGCGCCAGCAGTTCAGGACTAGCGGGAGGGGGCAGGACGCAGTATTTT; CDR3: CASSSGLAGGGRTQYF
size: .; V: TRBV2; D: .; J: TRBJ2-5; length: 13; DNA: TGTGCCAGCCGCGCATGGGAGCAAGAGACCCAGTACTTC; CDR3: CASRAWEQETQYF
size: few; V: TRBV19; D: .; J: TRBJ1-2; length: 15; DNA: TGTGCCAGTAGTATCTCAGACAGAGGGTCCTATGGCTACACCTTC; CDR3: CASSISDRGSYGYTF
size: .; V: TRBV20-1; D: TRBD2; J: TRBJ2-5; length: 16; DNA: TGCAGTGCTAGAGATGACGGGACTAGGTCCCAAGAGACCCAGTACTTC; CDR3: CSARDDGTRSQETQYF
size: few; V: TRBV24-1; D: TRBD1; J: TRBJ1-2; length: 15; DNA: TGTGCCACCAGTGGACAGGGGGAAGGTATAAATGGCTACACCTTC; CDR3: CATSGQGEGINGYTF
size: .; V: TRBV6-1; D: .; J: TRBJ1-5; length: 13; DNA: TGTGCCAGCAGTCGGGAGGGAGCTCAGCCCCAGCATTTT; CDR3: CASSREGAQPQHF
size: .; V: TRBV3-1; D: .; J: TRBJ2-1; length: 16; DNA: TGTGCCAGCAGCCAAGCTAAAGCCTACTTAAACAATGAGCAGTTCTTC; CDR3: CASSQAKAYLNNEQFF
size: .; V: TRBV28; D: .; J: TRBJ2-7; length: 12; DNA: TGTGCCAGCAGTTTATCCTCCTACGAGCAGTACTTC; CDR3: CASSLSSYEQYF
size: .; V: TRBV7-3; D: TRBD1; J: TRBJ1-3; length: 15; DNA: TGTGCCAGCAGCTTATCTCCGGGACAGGGAAACACCATATATTTT; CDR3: CASSLSPGQGNTIYF
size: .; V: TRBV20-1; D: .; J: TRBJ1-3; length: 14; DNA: TGCAGTGCTAGAGTAGCAGGGCCTGGAGACACCATATATTTT; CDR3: CSARVAGPGDTIYF
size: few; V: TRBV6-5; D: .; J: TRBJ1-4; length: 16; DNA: TGTGCCAGCAGTTACAACGCCCCGCCGCGTAATGAAAAACTGTTTTTT; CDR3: CASSYNAPPRNEKLFF
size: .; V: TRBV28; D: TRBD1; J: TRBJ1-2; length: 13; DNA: TGTGCCAGCAGGGGACAGGGAGTCTATGGCTGCACCTTC; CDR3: CASRGQGVYGCTF
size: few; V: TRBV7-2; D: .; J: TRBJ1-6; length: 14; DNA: TGTGCCAGCAGTAGAACAGACCATAATTCACCCCTCCACTTT; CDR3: CASSRTDHNSPLHF
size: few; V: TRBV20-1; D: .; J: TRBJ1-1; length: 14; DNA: TGCAGTGCTAGAGATAGCCGAGGCGGTCCTGAAGCTTTCTTT; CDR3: CSARDSRGGPEAFF
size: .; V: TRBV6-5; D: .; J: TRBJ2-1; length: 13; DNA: TGTGCCAGCAGTTACGGGATTAACAATGAGCAGTTCTTC; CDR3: CASSYGINNEQFF
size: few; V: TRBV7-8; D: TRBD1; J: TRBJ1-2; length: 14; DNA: TGTGCCAGCAGCTTATCCCACAGGGGAGTGGACTACACCTTC; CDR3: CASSLSHRGVDYTF
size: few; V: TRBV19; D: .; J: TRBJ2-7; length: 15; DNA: TGTGCCAGTAGTATAGATCGGGACTCCGGCTACGAGCAGTACTTC; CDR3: CASSIDRDSGYEQYF
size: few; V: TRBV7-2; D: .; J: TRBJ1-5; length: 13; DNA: TGTGCCAGCAGCTTAGACAGTTGGCAGCCCCAGCATTTT; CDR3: CASSLDSWQPQHF
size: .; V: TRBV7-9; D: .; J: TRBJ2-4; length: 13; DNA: TGTGCCAGCAGCCCCCCCCTTGTAAACATTCAGTACTTC; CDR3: CASSPPLVNIQYF
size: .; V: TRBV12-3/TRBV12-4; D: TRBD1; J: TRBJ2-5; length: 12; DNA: TGTGCCAGCAAACAGGGGCCAGGGGCCCAGTACTTC; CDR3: CASKQGPGAQYF
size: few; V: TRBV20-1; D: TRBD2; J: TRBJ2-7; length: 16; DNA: TGCAGTGCTAGTGACCCTAGGGCTAGCGGCGAATACGAGCAGTACTTC; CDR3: CSASDPRASGEYEQYF
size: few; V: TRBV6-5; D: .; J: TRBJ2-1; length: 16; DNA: TGTGCCAGCAGTTACTTGAGGGCAGGATCCGACAATGAGCAGTTCTTC; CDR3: CASSYLRAGSDNEQFF
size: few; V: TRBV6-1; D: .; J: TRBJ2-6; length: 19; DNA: TGTGCCAGCACCAACCGGGCCCTCAGGAGGGCTCTGGGGGCCAACGTCCTGACTTTC; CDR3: CASTNRALRRALGANVLTF
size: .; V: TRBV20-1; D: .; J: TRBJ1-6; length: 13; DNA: TGCAGTGCTAGAAGGGGTGATAATTCACCCCTCCACTTT; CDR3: CSARRGDNSPLHF
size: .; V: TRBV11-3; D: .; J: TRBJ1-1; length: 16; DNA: TGTGCCAGCAGCTTAGGAGGGGCAGCCTATAACACTGAAGCTTTCTTT; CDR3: CASSLGGAAYNTEAFF
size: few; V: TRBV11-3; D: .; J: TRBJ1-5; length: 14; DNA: TGTGCCAGCAGCTTAAGGGGAGGCAATCAGCCCCAGCATTTT; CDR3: CASSLRGGNQPQHF
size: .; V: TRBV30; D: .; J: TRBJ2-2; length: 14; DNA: TGTGCCCGGGCCCGGGACAAAAACACCGGGGAGCTGTTTTTT; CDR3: CARARDKNTGELFF
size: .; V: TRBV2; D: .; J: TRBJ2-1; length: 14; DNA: TGTGCCAGCAGAGAGAAGGAAGGCTACAATGAGCAGTTCTTC; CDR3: CASREKEGYNEQFF
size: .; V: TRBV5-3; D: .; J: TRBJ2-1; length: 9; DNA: TGTGCCAAATACAATGAGCAGTTCTTC; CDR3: CAKYNEQFF
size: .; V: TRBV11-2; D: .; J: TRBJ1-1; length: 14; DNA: TGTGCCAGCAGCTTAGATGGGTCGGGGGCAGAAGCTTTCTTT; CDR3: CASSLDGSGAEAFF
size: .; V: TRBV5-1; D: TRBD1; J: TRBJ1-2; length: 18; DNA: TGCGCCAGCACCCCGGGACAGGGGGCAATCGTAGCTAACTATGGCTACACCTTC; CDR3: CASTPGQGAIVANYGYTF
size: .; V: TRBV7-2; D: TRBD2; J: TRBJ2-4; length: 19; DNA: TGTGCCAGCAGCTTAGAAGTAGCGGGAGGTATAGGAGCCAAAAACATTCAGTACTTC; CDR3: CASSLEVAGGIGAKNIQYF
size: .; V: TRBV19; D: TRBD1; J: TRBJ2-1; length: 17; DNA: TGTGCCAGTAGTACTGCGGGGCGGACAGGGAATGGGGCTGAGCAGTTCTTC; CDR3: CASSTAGRTGNGAEQFF
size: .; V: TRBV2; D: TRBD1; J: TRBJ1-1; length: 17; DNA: TGTGCCAGCAGTTCGGGACAGGGTATTACAGGGAACACTGAAGCTTTCTTT; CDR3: CASSSGQGITGNTEAFF
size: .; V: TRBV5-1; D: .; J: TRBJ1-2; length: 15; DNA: TGCGCCAGCAGCTTGGTGATCTCGGGCGTGAGGGGCTACACCTTC; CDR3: CASSLVISGVRGYTF
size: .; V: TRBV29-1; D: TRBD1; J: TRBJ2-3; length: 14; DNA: TGCAGCGGGACAGGGACCTCCGCGACAGATACGCAGTATTTT; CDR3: CSGTGTSATDTQYF
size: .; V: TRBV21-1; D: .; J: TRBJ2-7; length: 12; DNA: TGTGCCAGCAGCTCCCTGGGGCACGAGCAGTACTTC; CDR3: CASSSLGHEQYF